A selection of T cell receptor beta chains follows, all from one sample in a study of cytotoxic CD8 clonotypes in ibrutinib-treated CLL. Assay: immunoSEQ multiplex PCR; the TCRdb copy retains only in-frame clones and omits some. The top ten hold roughly 35% of the sample, which has about 120,000 clones, roughly 57% seen once. Sequencing used PBMCs, obtained after 24 months of ibrutinib treatment. These receptors originate from a human donor with chronic lymphocytic leukemia. Each CDR3 is given with its conserved first and last residue. Fields, in order: J gene, V gene, D gene, clone size, CDR3 DNA, CDR3 protein. The D gene is left open where the match is weak. Rows give clone size only sometimes, using once, few, many, or a class for an expanded clone.

j_gene: TRBJ1-5
v_gene: TRBV12-5
d_gene: -
abundance: -
CDR3nt: TGTGCTAGTGGATTAATGGAACAGCCCCAGCATTTT
CDR3aa: CASGLMEQPQHF

j_gene: TRBJ2-3
v_gene: TRBV28
d_gene: -
abundance: few
CDR3nt: TGTGCCAGTGAGTTTAGGAATACGCAGTATTTT
CDR3aa: CASEFRNTQYF

j_gene: TRBJ1-2
v_gene: TRBV6-1
d_gene: TRBD1
abundance: -
CDR3nt: TGTGCCAGCAGTGAAACCGGTTTGGGCAGGGGGGACTATGGCTACACCTTC
CDR3aa: CASSETGLGRGDYGYTF

j_gene: TRBJ1-6
v_gene: TRBV2
d_gene: -
abundance: few
CDR3nt: TGTGCCAGCAGCCAAGCGGCAACAGGGTTCGGTTCACCCCTCCACTTT
CDR3aa: CASSQAATGFGSPLHF

j_gene: TRBJ1-1
v_gene: TRBV30
d_gene: TRBD1
abundance: -
CDR3nt: TGTGCCTACACCCGCAGAGGCCTCGGGACAGGGGGCACTGAAGCTTTCTTT
CDR3aa: CAYTRRGLGTGGTEAFF

j_gene: TRBJ2-5
v_gene: TRBV6-5
d_gene: -
abundance: -
CDR3nt: TGTGCCAGCAGTTCCGACTATGCGCAAGAGACCCAGTACTTC
CDR3aa: CASSSDYAQETQYF

j_gene: TRBJ2-1
v_gene: TRBV13
d_gene: TRBD1
abundance: few
CDR3nt: TGTGCCAGCAGCTTTAGACAGGGGGCTTCCAATGAGCAGTTCTTC
CDR3aa: CASSFRQGASNEQFF

j_gene: TRBJ1-2
v_gene: TRBV5-5
d_gene: -
abundance: -
CDR3nt: TGTGCCAGCAGCCTCCTTCCAGGGGAGGGAGGCTACACCTTC
CDR3aa: CASSLLPGEGGYTF

j_gene: TRBJ2-6
v_gene: TRBV6-5
d_gene: -
abundance: -
CDR3nt: TGTGCCAGCAGAGGTCCAGGCAGGGGGGCCAACGTCCTGACTTTC
CDR3aa: CASRGPGRGANVLTF

j_gene: TRBJ2-2
v_gene: TRBV7-2
d_gene: -
abundance: few
CDR3nt: TGTGCCAGCAGCTTAGTTACCGCGACCGGGGAGCTGTTTTTT
CDR3aa: CASSLVTATGELFF

j_gene: TRBJ2-2
v_gene: TRBV6-6
d_gene: -
abundance: -
CDR3nt: TGTGCCAGCATCCACAGAAACACCGGGGAGCTGTTTTTT
CDR3aa: CASIHRNTGELFF

j_gene: TRBJ2-7
v_gene: TRBV9
d_gene: TRBD2
abundance: -
CDR3nt: TGTGCCAGCAGCCGACTAGCGGGGTACGAGCAGTACTTC
CDR3aa: CASSRLAGYEQYF

j_gene: TRBJ1-5
v_gene: TRBV29-1
d_gene: -
abundance: -
CDR3nt: TGCAGCGTTGAGGAGGGAGGCAATCAGCCCCAGCATTTT
CDR3aa: CSVEEGGNQPQHF

j_gene: TRBJ1-3
v_gene: TRBV28
d_gene: -
abundance: -
CDR3nt: TGTGCCAGCAGCCCCCCGGGCTACTCTGGAAACACCATATATTTT
CDR3aa: CASSPPGYSGNTIYF

j_gene: TRBJ1-4
v_gene: TRBV2
d_gene: TRBD1
abundance: -
CDR3nt: TGTGCCAGCAACCCCCAGGGGGAGAAACTGTTTTTT
CDR3aa: CASNPQGEKLFF

j_gene: TRBJ2-2
v_gene: TRBV7-2
d_gene: -
abundance: few
CDR3nt: TGTGCCAGCAGCTTAGGGGGAACCGGGGAGCTGTTTTTT
CDR3aa: CASSLGGTGELFF

j_gene: TRBJ1-6
v_gene: TRBV7-9
d_gene: -
abundance: -
CDR3nt: TGTGCCAGCAGCTTAGTAGGGGCGGATTCACCCCTCCACTTT
CDR3aa: CASSLVGADSPLHF

j_gene: TRBJ2-2
v_gene: TRBV5-6
d_gene: -
abundance: -
CDR3nt: TGTGCCAGCAGCTTGAGTTCCCGGCGGGACACCGGGGAGCTGTTTTTT
CDR3aa: CASSLSSRRDTGELFF

j_gene: TRBJ1-2
v_gene: TRBV25-1
d_gene: -
abundance: once
CDR3nt: TGTGCCAGCAGTCCTGCGGGAGGATTGGGCTACACCTTC
CDR3aa: CASSPAGGLGYTF

j_gene: TRBJ1-5
v_gene: TRBV6-5
d_gene: -
abundance: -
CDR3nt: TGTGCCAGCAGTCTCAGGGTTGGTAGCAATCAGCCCCAGCATTTT
CDR3aa: CASSLRVGSNQPQHF

j_gene: TRBJ1-2
v_gene: TRBV28
d_gene: -
abundance: -
CDR3nt: TGTGCCAGCAGTTTATTAGGGGATGGCTACACCTTC
CDR3aa: CASSLLGDGYTF

j_gene: TRBJ1-3
v_gene: TRBV7-2
d_gene: -
abundance: -
CDR3nt: TGTGCCAGCAGCTTTACGGAGAGAAACACCATATATTTT
CDR3aa: CASSFTERNTIYF

j_gene: TRBJ2-5
v_gene: TRBV5-4
d_gene: -
abundance: -
CDR3nt: TGTGCCAGCAGCTGGGGATGGGGGGCGGCTGAGACCCAGTACTTC
CDR3aa: CASSWGWGAAETQYF

j_gene: TRBJ1-3
v_gene: TRBV11-3
d_gene: -
abundance: many
CDR3nt: TGTGCCAGCAGCTTATCCAGGAGGGACACCATATATTTT
CDR3aa: CASSLSRRDTIYF

j_gene: TRBJ2-3
v_gene: TRBV7-3
d_gene: TRBD2
abundance: -
CDR3nt: TGTGCCAGCAGCTTAGATATCGGGGGGGCACTTTCGCAGTATTTT
CDR3aa: CASSLDIGGALSQYF

j_gene: TRBJ2-7
v_gene: TRBV9
d_gene: TRBD1
abundance: few
CDR3nt: TGTGCCAGCAGCGTAGAAGGGGGCGCCTACGAGCAGTACTTC
CDR3aa: CASSVEGGAYEQYF

j_gene: TRBJ1-1
v_gene: TRBV29-1
d_gene: -
abundance: many
CDR3nt: TGCAGCGCTGAAGACAGCCTGAACACTGAAGCTTTCTTT
CDR3aa: CSAEDSLNTEAFF

j_gene: TRBJ1-4
v_gene: TRBV5-1
d_gene: -
abundance: many
CDR3nt: TGCGCCAGCAGCTGGACCGGCGAAGGGAGGGTCGGTGAAAAACTGTTTTTT
CDR3aa: CASSWTGEGRVGEKLFF

j_gene: TRBJ1-5
v_gene: TRBV7-3
d_gene: -
abundance: -
CDR3nt: TGTGCCAGCAGCGCGGGCGGAGGGAAGGGTCAGCCCCAGCATTTT
CDR3aa: CASSAGGGKGQPQHF

j_gene: TRBJ1-2
v_gene: TRBV9
d_gene: -
abundance: -
CDR3nt: TGTGCCAGCAGCGTAGGAGGGACCGGTGGCTACACCTTC
CDR3aa: CASSVGGTGGYTF

j_gene: TRBJ2-5
v_gene: TRBV11-3
d_gene: TRBD1
abundance: few
CDR3nt: TGTGCCAGCAGCTTGACGGACAGGGGGCTCGGCGAGACCCAGTACTTC
CDR3aa: CASSLTDRGLGETQYF

j_gene: TRBJ2-5
v_gene: TRBV6-5
d_gene: -
abundance: many
CDR3nt: TGTGCCAGCATGAGGTACCGAGCCCAAGAGACCCAGTACTTC
CDR3aa: CASMRYRAQETQYF

j_gene: TRBJ1-1
v_gene: TRBV25-1
d_gene: TRBD1
abundance: few
CDR3nt: TGTGCCAGCAAGAAAGGGGGCGGCACTGAAGCTTTCTTT
CDR3aa: CASKKGGGTEAFF

j_gene: TRBJ1-1
v_gene: TRBV5-1
d_gene: -
abundance: -
CDR3nt: TGCGCCAGCAAGAAAGACGCTGATGAAGCTTTCTTT
CDR3aa: CASKKDADEAFF

j_gene: TRBJ1-1
v_gene: TRBV4-1
d_gene: -
abundance: few
CDR3nt: TGCGCCAGCAGCCAAGATCTAGGATTCCGGGACACTGAAGCTTTCTTT
CDR3aa: CASSQDLGFRDTEAFF

j_gene: TRBJ1-6
v_gene: TRBV18
d_gene: TRBD1
abundance: -
CDR3nt: TGTGCCAGCTCACAGGGGGCGGATTCACCCCTCCACTTT
CDR3aa: CASSQGADSPLHF

j_gene: TRBJ2-7
v_gene: TRBV7-8
d_gene: TRBD2
abundance: -
CDR3nt: TGTGCCAGCACCCGCGGGGGGCTTCCCTACGAGCAGTACTTC
CDR3aa: CASTRGGLPYEQYF

j_gene: TRBJ1-2
v_gene: TRBV11-1
d_gene: -
abundance: -
CDR3nt: TGTGCCAGCAGCTTAGGAGGGTCGAGCTATGGCTACACCTTC
CDR3aa: CASSLGGSSYGYTF

j_gene: TRBJ2-7
v_gene: TRBV5-4
d_gene: -
abundance: -
CDR3nt: TGTGCCAGCAGCTTGAAAGGGAGCAACGAGCAGTACTTC
CDR3aa: CASSLKGSNEQYF

j_gene: TRBJ1-2
v_gene: TRBV30
d_gene: -
abundance: few
CDR3nt: TGTGCCTGGAACCCGGAAGGGGTAGGCTATGGCTACACCTTC
CDR3aa: CAWNPEGVGYGYTF

j_gene: TRBJ1-3
v_gene: TRBV14
d_gene: -
abundance: -
CDR3nt: TGTGCCAGCAGCCAAAGACCAGGCTCTGGAAACACCATATATTTT
CDR3aa: CASSQRPGSGNTIYF

j_gene: TRBJ1-1
v_gene: TRBV30
d_gene: -
abundance: -
CDR3nt: TGTGTGTCGAGCCGGGGCCTGAACACTGAAGCTTTCTTT
CDR3aa: CVSSRGLNTEAFF

j_gene: TRBJ1-2
v_gene: TRBV29-1
d_gene: -
abundance: -
CDR3nt: TGCAGCGTTGAGGGGGGGTATGGCTACACCTTC
CDR3aa: CSVEGGYGYTF

j_gene: TRBJ2-5
v_gene: TRBV6-6
d_gene: TRBD2
abundance: -
CDR3nt: TGTGCCAGCAGTTTGTGGGGGACTAGCGGGCAAGAGACCCAGTACTTC
CDR3aa: CASSLWGTSGQETQYF

j_gene: TRBJ2-7
v_gene: TRBV5-1
d_gene: TRBD1
abundance: once
CDR3nt: TGCGCCAGCAGCTTGGAGGGACAGGGGGCTCGTTTCTACGAGCAGTACTTC
CDR3aa: CASSLEGQGARFYEQYF

j_gene: TRBJ1-2
v_gene: TRBV19
d_gene: -
abundance: few
CDR3nt: TGTGCCAGTAGTCCCCTCACCGGCCCGTTCCTTGGCTACACCTTC
CDR3aa: CASSPLTGPFLGYTF

j_gene: TRBJ2-7
v_gene: TRBV5-1
d_gene: TRBD2
abundance: once
CDR3nt: TGCGCCAGCAGCTACGGGGAAGGGAGGGCTGCGGGCGAGCAGTACTTC
CDR3aa: CASSYGEGRAAGEQYF

j_gene: TRBJ1-1
v_gene: TRBV6-6
d_gene: -
abundance: -
CDR3nt: TGTGCCAGCAGTTACTCTGCAGGGTCGAACACTGAAGCTTTCTTT
CDR3aa: CASSYSAGSNTEAFF

j_gene: TRBJ1-3
v_gene: TRBV30
d_gene: -
abundance: -
CDR3nt: TGTGCCTGGAGTCGGTCAGGGGTCTCTGGAAACACCATATATTTT
CDR3aa: CAWSRSGVSGNTIYF

j_gene: TRBJ2-7
v_gene: TRBV28
d_gene: TRBD2
abundance: -
CDR3nt: TGTGCCAGCAGTCCCGCCGGACTAGCGGCCTACGAGCAGTACTTC
CDR3aa: CASSPAGLAAYEQYF

j_gene: TRBJ1-3
v_gene: TRBV6-6
d_gene: -
abundance: -
CDR3nt: TGTGCCAGCTCCATCCCCTCTGGAAACACCATATATTTT
CDR3aa: CASSIPSGNTIYF

j_gene: TRBJ2-5
v_gene: TRBV5-6
d_gene: TRBD1
abundance: -
CDR3nt: TGTGCCAGCAGCCCGTTTCCCGGGACAGGGGAGACCCAGTACTTC
CDR3aa: CASSPFPGTGETQYF

j_gene: TRBJ1-2
v_gene: TRBV30
d_gene: -
abundance: -
CDR3nt: TGTGCCTGGTTTCGACAGGTGTCTAACTATGGCTACACCTTC
CDR3aa: CAWFRQVSNYGYTF

j_gene: TRBJ2-7
v_gene: TRBV9
d_gene: -
abundance: few
CDR3nt: TGTGCCAGCAGCACGGCAGGGGCAGGCGAGCAGTACTTC
CDR3aa: CASSTAGAGEQYF

j_gene: TRBJ2-2
v_gene: TRBV10-3
d_gene: TRBD1
abundance: -
CDR3nt: TGTGCCATCAGTGAGACAGGGGCGGTCATCGGGGAGCTGTTTTTT
CDR3aa: CAISETGAVIGELFF